The 30 T cell receptor beta chains reported below all come from one sample, sequenced in a study of blood T cell repertoires in COVID-19. Sequencing was performed with immunoSEQ multiplex PCR; in TCRdb, only in-frame clones are kept and a portion is missing. The table records about 15,000 clones, about 85% of them present only once. Sequenced: peripheral blood. The source is a man in his sixties with acute or convalescent COVID-19.

CDR3 DNA: TGTGCCAGCAGCGTAGGACAGAATCTAGCCTACGAGCAGTACTTC. Residues: CASSVGQNLAYEQYF. V is TRBV9 and J is TRBJ2-7, with a tentative D call TRBD1 (5 bases). Trimming took 0 bases from V and 2 from J, leaving 12 bases between them. CDR1 and CDR2 from the germline V gene are SGDLS and YYNGEE. CDR3 length equals 15 residues. The full variable domain, its missing parts supplied by reference TRBV9 and TRBJ2-7, is DSGVTQTPKHLITATGQRVTLRCSPRSGDLSVYWYQQSLDQGLQFLIQYYNGEERAKGNILERFSAQQFPDLHSELNLSSLELGDSALYFCASSVGQNLAYEQYFGPGTRLTVT.

This chain connects TRBV11-2 to TRBJ1-3; no firm D call. The germline V and J ends were trimmed by 5 bases and 5 bases, with 13 bases remaining between them. Germline V CDR1 and CDR2: SGHAT, FQNNGV. This CDR3 comprises 14 residues. CDR3 residues: CASSPTSARNTIYF. CDR3 sequence (DNA): TGTGCCAGCAGCCCGACATCAGCTAGAAACACCATATATTTT.

The V and J genes are TRBV12-5 and TRBJ2-2; TRBD1 matches 10 bases. Germline CDR1 LGHNT, CDR2 FRNRAP. This CDR3 has 15 residues. Losses at the gene ends were 6 bases for V and 5 bases for J; bases not matched to a gene: 6. CDR3 loop: CASGRGQGRTGELFF. The CDR3 DNA is TGTGCTAGTGGCCGGGGACAGGGGCGTACCGGGGAGCTGTTTTTT.

About this clone itself: A junction boundary mismatches the germline segment, possibly from a read error. This rearrangement joins TRBV7-9 to TRBJ1-4; the D gene is possibly TRBD1 (6 bases). This CDR3 is 15 amino acids long. Germline CDR1 is SEHNR and CDR2 is FQNEAQ (reference sequence). CDR3 residues: CASSSRGGTNEKLFF. DNA of the CDR3: TGTGCCAGCAGCTCTAGGGGGGGAACTAACGAAAAACTGTTTTTT.

The genes are TRBV29-1 and TRBJ2-2; TRBD1 matches at 9 bases. The length of the CDR3 is 16 residues. J lost 5 bases, V lost 2 bases, and 9 bases had no gene match. Germline assignment: CDR1 SQVTM and CDR2 ANQGSEA. The CDR3: CSVERGQGVGTGELFF. The CDR3 nucleotides are TGCAGCGTTGAAAGGGGACAGGGAGTAGGGACCGGGGAGCTGTTTTTT.

This chain connects TRBV9 to TRBJ2-1; tentatively, D is TRBD2 (6 bases). Per germline, CDR1 SGDLS and CDR2 YYNGEE. The V end lost 0 bases, the J end lost 2 bases, and 9 bases lay between the germline ends. The CDR3 runs 15 residues. CDR3: CASSVEGTAYNEQFF. CDR3 nucleotide sequence: TGTGCCAGCAGCGTAGAGGGGACTGCCTACAATGAGCAGTTCTTC.

The chain couples TRBV5-8 to TRBJ2-7; D uncertain. Germline V lookup: CDR1 SGHTS, CDR2 YDEGEE. The CDR3 covers 13 residues. Trimming cost V 1 base and J 5 bases, with 10 bases left between them. The CDR3 region has the DNA TGTGCCAGCAGCTTGCAACAGTTGAACGAGCAGTACTTC. This encodes CASSLQQLNEQYF.

The rearrangement joins TRBV7-3 to TRBJ2-1, with 7 positions matching TRBD1. Germline CDR1 SGHTA, CDR2 FQGTGA. Trimming cost V 4 bases and J 0 bases; bases outside gene matches: 3. The CDR3 consists of 15 residues. CDR3 in amino acids: CASSSGQDSYNEQFF. The CDR3 DNA reads TGTGCCAGCAGCTCCGGACAGGACTCCTACAATGAGCAGTTCTTC.

This clone has a single count. The chain's CDR3 is CASSLAGQSQNTEAFF. CDR3 DNA sequence: TGCGCCAGCAGCTTGGCGGGACAGAGTCAGAACACTGAAGCTTTCTTT. This sequence joins TRBV5-1 and TRBJ1-1; 7 bases line up with TRBD1. V gave up 0 bases and J gave up 1 base; unmatched junction bases: 6. Germline assignment: CDR1 SGHRS and CDR2 YFSETQ. This CDR3 has 16 residues.

This chain links TRBV18 with TRBJ2-2; TRBD2 agrees at 10 bases. The CDR3 length is 16 residues. Germline V gives CDR1 KGHSH, CDR2 LQKENI. The V and J ends lost 0 bases and 7 bases, in that order; junction bases with no gene match: 5. Here the CDR3 DNA reads TGTGCCAGCTCACCACCGATCGGACTAGCGGTCGGGGAGCTGTTTTTT. It is translated as CASSPPIGLAVGELFF.

V is TRBV9 and J is TRBJ2-3, with TRBD2 matching over 7 bases. The J segment lost 6 bases and the V segment lost 0 bases, leaving 4 bases of the junction unmatched. CDR1 SGDLS and CDR2 YYNGEE come from the germline V gene. The CDR3 is 14 residues long. CDR3 residues: CASSVETGGDTQYF. CDR3 DNA: TGTGCCAGCAGCGTAGAGACCGGGGGGGATACGCAGTATTTT.

The rearrangement uses TRBV11-1 and TRBJ2-1; 9 positions match TRBD2. CDR1 is SGHAT and CDR2 is FQDESV in the germline V gene (reference sequence). The CDR3 consists of 18 residues. Unmatched junction bases numbered 9, after V lost 0 bases and J lost 3 bases. The CDR3 bases are TGTGCCAGCAGCTTAGCAGGGCGGGGGGGCTACCGCTACAATGAGCAGTTCTTC. Amino acids: CASSLAGRGGYRYNEQFF. The full variable domain, with the rest looked up from reference TRBV11-1 and TRBJ2-1, is EAEVAQSPRYKITEKSQAVAFWCDPISGHATLYWYRQILGQGPELLVQFQDESVVDDSQLPKDRFSAERLKGVDSTLKIQPAELGDSAMYLCASSLAGRGGYRYNEQFFGPGTRLTVL.

This clone was picked up a small number of times. This chain uses TRBV30 with TRBJ1-5, with D hard to call. V gave up 5 bases and J gave up 1 base, with 9 bases separating them. Germline V gene lookup returns CDR1 GTSNPN and CDR2 SVGIG (reference sequence). The CDR3 is 13 residues long. Here the CDR3 DNA reads TGTGCCTGGGCAAAGAGCAGCAATCAGCCCCAGCATTTT. Translated, it gives CAWAKSSNQPQHF.

This clone showed up just once. The chain recombines TRBV6-5 with TRBJ2-7; TRBD2 matches 7 bases. Per the germline V gene, CDR1 is MNHEY and CDR2 is SVGAGI. This CDR3 is 14 amino acids long. With 6 bases clipped from V and 3 bases from J, the junction kept 8 bases outside the gene matches. CDR3: CASSPVRGVYEQYF. CDR3 in DNA: TGTGCCAGCAGCCCCGTCCGGGGGGTCTACGAGCAGTACTTC.

The chain combines TRBV19 with TRBJ2-1, with D possibly being TRBD1 (5 bases). V was cut by 3 bases and J by 12 bases, with 12 bases left in between. Germline CDR1 LNHDA, CDR2 SQIVND (reference sequence). The CDR3 runs 12 residues. The CDR3 here is CASSIGAEGQFF. The CDR3 nucleotides read TGTGCCAGTAGTATTGGGGCCGAAGGGCAGTTCTTC.

V gene TRBV27 combines with J gene TRBJ2-2, with D maybe TRBD1 (6 bases). V lost 6 bases, J lost 7 bases, and 12 bases lay in between. The CDR3 consists of 13 residues. CDR1 MNHEY and CDR2 SMNVEV come from the germline V gene (reference sequence). Here the CDR3 reads CASRPTGFGELFF. The CDR3 DNA reads TGTGCCAGCAGACCAACAGGGTTCGGGGAGCTGTTTTTT.

The genes are TRBV7-9 and TRBJ2-6; a possible D gene is TRBD2 (6 bases). This CDR3 has 17 residues. The germline V gene has CDR1 SEHNR and CDR2 FQNEAQ (reference sequence). V dropped 2 bases and J dropped 2 bases, with 13 bases sitting between them. CDR3 in amino acids: CASSLTDWGAGANVLTF. The CDR3 DNA reads TGTGCCAGCAGCTTAACGGATTGGGGGGCTGGGGCCAACGTCCTGACTTTC.

V usage is TRBV5-1 and J usage is TRBJ2-3; 14 nucleotides align to TRBD2. There are 19 residues in the CDR3. V shed 4 bases and J 2 bases; nucleotides not matched to a gene: 12. Germline V gives CDR1 SGHRS, CDR2 YFSETQ. The CDR3 nucleotides read TGCGCCAGCAGCCGAGGACTAGCGGGGGGAACCCAAAACACAGATACGCAGTATTTT. It encodes CASSRGLAGGTQNTDTQYF. Drawing the rest from reference TRBV5-1 and TRBJ2-3, the complete variable domain is KAGVTQTPRYLIKTRGQQVTLSCSPISGHRSVSWYQQTPGQGLQFLFEYFSETQRNKGNFPGRFSGRQFSNSRSEMNVSTLELGDSALYLCASSRGLAGGTQNTDTQYFGPGTRLTVL.

The chain carries TRBV5-5 and TRBJ1-5; D gene uncertain. V lost 0 bases, J lost 0 bases, and 4 bases lay in between. Germline V CDR1 and CDR2: SGHKS, YYEKEE (reference sequence). The CDR3 has 14 residues. CDR3 sequence: CASSLEYSNQPQHF. CDR3 coding DNA: TGTGCCAGCAGCTTGGAATATAGCAATCAGCCCCAGCATTTT.

The gene calls are TRBV7-2 and TRBJ1-1, with D perhaps matching TRBD1 (6 bases). V lost 3 bases and J lost 1, with 9 bases in between. The CDR3 has 14 amino acids. Looked up from germline, CDR1 is SGHTA and CDR2 is FQGNSA. CDR3 loop: CASSFSTGNTEAFF. CDR3 nucleotides: TGTGCCAGCAGCTTCTCGACAGGGAACACTGAAGCTTTCTTT.

The chain carries TRBV4-3 and TRBJ2-5, with a weak D call TRBD1 (6 bases). The germline gives CDR1 LGHNA, CDR2 YSLEER. The CDR3 length is 14 residues. V was trimmed by 0 bases and J by 7 bases, leaving 12 bases between them. CDR3 nucleotide sequence: TGCGCCAGCAGCCAAGACCAGGGGCGGGCGACCCAGTACTTC. Protein: CASSQDQGRATQYF.

This chain links TRBV4-2 with TRBJ2-1; D is ambiguous. V lost 0 bases, J lost 0 bases, and 9 bases lay in between. Germline V CDR1 and CDR2: LGHNA, YNFKEQ. The CDR3 totals 16 residues. In nucleotides, the CDR3 is TGTGCCAGCAGCCAAGAAATCGGTAGCTCCTACAATGAGCAGTTCTTC. Translated: CASSQEIGSSYNEQFF.

The chain combines TRBV27 with TRBJ2-7; 9 nucleotides agree with TRBD1. V lost 3 bases and J lost 4; bases outside the gene matches: 10. Germline assignment: CDR1 MNHEY and CDR2 SMNVEV (reference sequence). This CDR3 has 16 amino acids. The CDR3 reads CASSLNPGTGKYEQYF. The DNA of the CDR3 is TGTGCCAGCAGTTTGAACCCTGGGACAGGGAAGTACGAGCAGTACTTC.

The chain uses TRBV6-2 or TRBV6-3 and TRBJ1-1, with D possibly being TRBD1 (5 bases). CDR3 length: 13 residues. Trimming stripped 5 bases from V and 2 bases from J, with 9 bases between. Germline V gives CDR1 MNHEY, CDR2 SVGEGT. The chain's CDR3 is CASSLGGNTEAFF. CDR3 DNA: TGTGCCAGCAGTCTGGGGGGAAACACTGAAGCTTTCTTT.

The chain recombines TRBV6-4 with TRBJ2-1; 14 bases agree with TRBD2. CDR3 length equals 16 residues. The trim removed 6 bases at V and 5 bases at J, leaving 6 bases unmatched. The germline gives CDR1 MRHNA, CDR2 SNTAGT. The CDR3 spells CASRRLAGGANNEQFF. CDR3 coding DNA: TGTGCCAGCAGAAGACTAGCGGGGGGGGCCAACAATGAGCAGTTCTTC.

The chain has TRBV11-2 and TRBJ1-2, with 7 nucleotides matching TRBD1. The CDR3 is made up of 13 amino acids. Germline V lookup: CDR1 SGHAT, CDR2 FQNNGV. The V and J ends lost 8 bases and 8 bases, in that order; junction bases with no gene match: 11. The CDR3 DNA reads TGTGCCAGCGGACCCGGGACAGTGGGCGGCTACACCTTC. Its translation is CASGPGTVGGYTF. The complete variable domain, with remaining parts taken from reference TRBV11-2 and TRBJ1-2, reads EAGVAQSPRYKIIEKRQSVAFWCNPISGHATLYWYQQILGQGPKLLIQFQNNGVVDDSQLPKDRFSAERLKGVDSTLKIQPAKLEDSAVYLCASGPGTVGGYTFGSGTRLTVV.

The CDR3 DNA sequence: TGTGCCAGCTCACCGGGCGACCGGGGACTAGCGTTGTACAATGAGCAGTTCTTC. It yields the protein CASSPGDRGLALYNEQFF. V and J are TRBV18 and TRBJ2-1; 10 bases are shared with TRBD2. Trimming at V came to 3 bases and at J to 4 bases, leaving 12 bases not matched to a gene. The CDR3 consists of 18 residues. Germline V gives CDR1 KGHSH, CDR2 LQKENI.

This clone was seen a single time. The chain recombines TRBV6-5 with TRBJ2-5; 7 nucleotides agree with TRBD1. This CDR3 is built from 15 residues. V shed 8 bases and J 0 bases; nucleotides not matched to a gene: 9. Germline values: CDR1 MNHEY, CDR2 SVGAGI. In nucleotides, the CDR3 is TGTGCCAGCGCCATGGGCAGGGGGTACCAAGAGACCCAGTACTTC. Its protein product is CASAMGRGYQETQYF.

The chain employs TRBV18 and TRBJ1-2, with TRBD1 identical over 10 bases. Germline V gives CDR1 KGHSH, CDR2 LQKENI. V lost 4 bases to trimming and J lost 5 bases; unmatched junction nucleotides: 16. The CDR3 runs to 18 residues. CDR3 nucleotides: TGTGCCAGCTCACTACAGACAGGGGGCGGTACCCAATGGTATGGCTACACCTTC. Its protein is CASSLQTGGGTQWYGYTF.

V usage is TRBV4-3 and J usage is TRBJ1-2; 7 bases align to TRBD1. In germline, CDR1 is LGHNA, CDR2 YSLEER. The V and J ends lost 3 bases and 8 bases, in that order; junction bases with no gene match: 9. The CDR3 has 14 residues. This CDR3 is CASSHHTGAGGYTF. The CDR3 coding sequence is TGCGCCAGCAGCCATCATACAGGGGCAGGAGGCTACACCTTC.